This T cell receptor (beta chain) was retrieved from a study of T cells in Graves' hyperthyroidism and ophthalmopathy (dated by TCRdb to the late 2010s). At the level of the whole study: Peripheral blood was sampled at the time of initial diagnosis, prior to any treatment. A discovery cohort of roughly 100 patients, 43 with Graves' ophthalmopathy and more than 55 with stable Graves' hyperthyroidism, was used to find distinguishing TCR V-J signatures. The approximately 95 discovery patients were divided at random into training and test sets in a 7:3 ratio. Following sampling, methimazole starting at 30 mg daily was given to hyperthyroidism patients, and high-dose intravenous methylprednisolone was given to ophthalmopathy patients. The paper describes TCR Vbeta CDR3 sequencing of 135 peripheral blood samples, made up of approximately 40 ophthalmopathy patients, more than 70 hyperthyroidism patients and roughly 17 progressor patients. Prospective prediction of ophthalmopathy was tested in an independent validation cohort of some 20 hyperthyroidism patients and 17 patients who later progressed to ophthalmopathy. In addition, the study compared T-cell repertoires in thyroid tissue and in blood from five or six Graves' hyperthyroidism patients. The paper's findings and limits, for the study overall: Most expanded thyroid clonotypes (frequency above 0.001) were also detected in blood, suggesting blood repertoires may reflect thyroid immune responses. In validation, progression to ophthalmopathy was predicted by the model with almost 71% sensitivity and 72.22% specificity, a median of about 6.8 months before onset. Sample size was not statistically predetermined, and blinding of investigators to group allocation was not performed. Ophthalmopathy was separated from stable hyperthyroidism by a 13 V-J signature model, with approximately 89% sensitivity and roughly 84% specificity obtained in cross-validation and 80%/75% obtained in testing.

Moderately to severely active disease, a Clinical Activity Score of at least 3, a NOSPECS grade of at least 4, and a duration under 3 months were present in ophthalmopathy patients. The study excluded patients with uncontrolled infections, other autoimmune diseases, pregnancy or lactation. Diagnoses were based on clinical symptoms, serum thyroxine and TRAb, thyroid ultrasound and orbital computed tomography. Ficoll-Paque density gradient centrifugation was used to isolate PBMCs from under 11 ml of fresh peripheral blood. Total RNA was extracted with Trizol reagent, and quality was checked on an Agilent 2100 Bioanalyzer. This clonotype was recorded a few times. Its binding antigen is unknown. Within one base of it there is no much larger clone, and no base qualities were kept. Amplification of TCR beta CDR3 regions was carried out from RNA transcripts. The TCR CDR3 was subjected to a first round of RT-PCR using the HTBI primer set and the Qiagen OneStep RT-PCR kit. Libraries were constructed in a second round of multiplex PCR, after which size selection and purification were performed. Paired-end sequencing of the libraries was performed with 100 bp reads on an Illumina HiSeq2000. From the authors' description of their analysis: SOAPnuke was used to process the raw data, throwing out any read that contained adapters or uncalled bases, had a mean Phred below 15, or lacked an exact constant-primer or identifier match. High-quality paired reads were merged with COPE v1.2.5, and unique nucleotide sequences were defined as clonotypes. MiTCR v1.1 was used to align the clonotypes against IMGT TRBV, TRBD and TRBJ reference segments. Only V-J combinations with frequency above 0.0001, covering about 99% of repertoires, were analysed. The TCS score was defined as the ratio of F50 (clonal expansion) to E x V (chaos), calculated using BLOSUM62-based TCRdist between CDR3 peptides within each V-J. Welch's t-statistics and random forest reduced around 520 V-J features to about 13, which were used in a naive Bayes classifier (R e1071). TCRdb ran its own pipeline on the public reads, namely fastp trimming at Q25 and MiXCR clone calling, and kept in-frame beta chains. All rows with the same CDR3 protein become a single entry with the most common DNA and genes. TCRdb, rather than the study authors, made the V and J calls. The table for this sample lists 450,000 to 600,000 distinct CDR3 sequences; about 20% of them were counted only once. Jointly, the top ten make up about half of the sample.

The trim is 2 bases for V and 0 bases for J, with a gap of 6 bases between the germline ends. From a lookup of the germline V gene, CDR1 and CDR2 are SGDLS and YYNGEE. The CDR3 holds 13 amino acids from the cysteine to the phenylalanine. The read is trimmed to its CDR3 DNA, 39 bases read in frame from base 1. What was sequenced was blood. This TCR was recovered from a man aged 35 to 55 with Graves' ophthalmopathy. The chain was built from TRBV9 and TRBJ2-7; the D segment cannot be called with confidence. The nucleotides are TGTGCCAGCAGCGTCTCCAGCTCCTACGAGCAGTACTTC. Its coded protein is CASSVSSSYEQYF. Supplemented by the reference TRBV9 and TRBJ2-7 proteins around the CDR3, the complete variable domain is DSGVTQTPKHLITATGQRVTLRCSPRSGDLSVYWYQQSLDQGLQFLIQYYNGEERAKGNILERFSAQQFPDLHSELNLSSLELGDSALYFCASSVSSSYEQYFGPGTRLTVT.